There are many counts of the clone carrying this T cell receptor beta chain. V was shortened by 5 bases and J by 5 bases, with 21 bases between the two germline ends. The CDR3 sequence is 16 residues long. Germline V gene sequence: CDR1 SGHTA, CDR2 FQGTGA. The record originates from a study of blood T cell repertoires in COVID-19. Some clones are missing from TCRdb's copy, which holds only in-frame ones; the method was immunoSEQ multiplex PCR. The sample has fewer than 200,000 clones, 60% to 85% seen once; the top ten hold about 7.8%. Sequencing was done on a sample of peripheral blood. This clonotype was obtained from a man between 60 and 75 years old with acute or convalescent COVID-19. V is TRBV7-3 and J is TRBJ2-5; tentatively, D is TRBD2 (6 bases). Here the CDR3 reads CASSQQSGASEETQYF. CDR3 DNA sequence: TGTGCCAGCAGCCAACAATCTGGGGCTAGCGAGGAGACCCAGTACTTC.